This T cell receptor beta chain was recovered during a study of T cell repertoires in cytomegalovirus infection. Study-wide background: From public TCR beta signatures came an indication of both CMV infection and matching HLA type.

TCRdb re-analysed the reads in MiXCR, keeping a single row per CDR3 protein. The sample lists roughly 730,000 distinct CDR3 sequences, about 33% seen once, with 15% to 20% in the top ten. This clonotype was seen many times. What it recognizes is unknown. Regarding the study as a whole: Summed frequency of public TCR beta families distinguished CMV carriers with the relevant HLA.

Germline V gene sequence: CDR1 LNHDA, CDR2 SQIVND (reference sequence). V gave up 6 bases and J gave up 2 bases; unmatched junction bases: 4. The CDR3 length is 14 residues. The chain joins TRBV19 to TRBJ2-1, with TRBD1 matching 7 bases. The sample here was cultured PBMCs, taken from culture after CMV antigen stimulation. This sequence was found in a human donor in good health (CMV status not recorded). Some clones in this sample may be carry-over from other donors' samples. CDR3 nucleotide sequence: TGTGCCAGTAGAGAGGACAGGACCTACAATGAGCAGTTCTTC. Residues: CASREDRTYNEQFF.